This TCR beta chain was sequenced during a study of T cell changes during pregnancy in multiple sclerosis. Repertoires were generated with immunoSEQ multiplex PCR, while TCRdb's copy carries only in-frame clones and drops some. The sample lists about 87,000 clones; 85% to 95% were seen once. There are 14 residues in the CDR3. The germline V gene has CDR1 LNHDA and CDR2 SQIVND (reference sequence). The V gene end was trimmed by 5 bases and the J gene end by 2 bases; junction bases not matched to a gene: 3. This chain links TRBV19 with TRBJ2-1; 7 nucleotides match TRBD1. This receptor was taken from a female donor in good health, enrolled as a control in a pregnancy study. Sequenced here: peripheral blood, sampled in the third trimester of pregnancy. The CDR3 spells CASSYRGPYNEQFF. The CDR3, as DNA: TGTGCCAGTAGTTACAGGGGTCCCTACAATGAGCAGTTCTTC.